The 27 T cell receptor beta chains below all came from one sample that was sequenced in a study of blood T cell repertoires in COVID-19. Profiled with immunoSEQ multiplex PCR; TCRdb holds only in-frame clones, not every one. The sample has around 290,000 clones, 89% seen once. Sequenced sample: PBMCs or T cells enriched from blood (not recorded which). These receptor sequences come from a woman aged 40-49 years who had recovered from COVID-19.

The V call is TRBV18, the J call TRBJ2-2, with TRBD2 matching over 8 bases. The CDR3 is 17 residues long. CDR1 and CDR2 (germline): KGHSH, LQKENI. Unmatched junction bases numbered 15, after V lost 5 bases and J lost 7 bases. The CDR3 reads CASSSSVAGGADGELFF. The CDR3 DNA reads as TGTGCCAGCTCATCCTCTGTGGCGGGAGGAGCGGACGGGGAGCTGTTTTTT. The full variable domain, completed using reference TRBV18 and TRBJ2-2, is NAGVMQNPRHLVRRRGQEARLRCSPMKGHSHVYWYRQLPEEGLKFMVYLQKENIIDESGMPKERFSAEFPKEGPSILRIQQVVRGDSAAYFCASSSSVAGGADGELFFGEGSRLTVL.

The chain has TRBV7-9 and TRBJ1-3; D call uncertain. Germline V lookup: CDR1 SEHNR, CDR2 FQNEAQ (reference sequence). V was trimmed by 6 bases and J by 1 base, leaving 13 bases between them. The CDR3 is made up of 15 amino acids. The CDR3 region has the DNA TGTGCCAGCAGACCCCGACTTGAATCTGGAAACACCATATATTTT. Translating gives CASRPRLESGNTIYF.

CDR3 nucleotides: TGTGCCAGCAGTTATGAGTCGGGTCGCGGCAATCAGCCCCAGCATTTT. It translates to CASSYESGRGNQPQHF. The chain carries TRBV6-2 or TRBV6-3 and TRBJ1-5, with D hard to call. V shed 3 bases and J shed 2 bases, with 14 bases lying between them. This CDR3 has 16 residues. From germline, CDR1 is MNHEY and CDR2 SVGEGT.

V usage is TRBV6-5 and J usage is TRBJ1-4; D remains unclear. V gave up 2 bases and J gave up 4 bases, with 8 bases separating them. Germline lookup yields CDR1 MNHEY and CDR2 SVGAGI. The CDR3 is 14 amino acids. Here the CDR3 DNA reads TGTGCCAGCAGTTACGTACAGAGTAATGAAAAACTGTTTTTT. Translated, it gives CASSYVQSNEKLFF.

The chain uses TRBV3-1 (or the pseudogene TRBV3-2) and TRBJ2-7; 8 bases map to TRBD1. Per germline, CDR1 LGHDT and CDR2 YNNKEL (reference sequence). The length of the CDR3 is 14 residues. The trim removed 5 bases at V and 0 bases at J, leaving 3 bases unmatched. As DNA, the CDR3 is TGTGCCAGCAGCGAGGACAGGGACTCCTACGAGCAGTACTTC. Amino acids: CASSEDRDSYEQYF.

The rearrangement links TRBV11-1 to TRBJ1-2, with 11 nucleotides matching TRBD1. This CDR3 contains 15 residues. Germline CDR1 reads SGHAT; CDR2 reads FQDESV (reference sequence). J lost 3 bases, V lost 4 bases, and 4 bases had no gene match. The CDR3 is CASSSGQGAHYGYTF. The CDR3 bases are TGTGCCAGCAGCTCCGGACAGGGGGCCCACTATGGCTACACCTTC.

The J gene is TRBJ1-1, the V gene TRBV30, with TRBD1 matching over 8 bases. The germline CDR1 and CDR2 sequences are GTSNPN and SVGIG (reference sequence). This CDR3 comprises 16 residues. V trimming: 2 bases; J trimming: 1 base; junction bases outside the gene matches: 9. CDR3: CAWSHRPGTGNTEAFF. Here the CDR3 DNA reads TGTGCCTGGAGTCATCGTCCCGGGACAGGGAACACTGAAGCTTTCTTT.

The chain carries TRBV30 and TRBJ1-1; TRBD1 might be the D (5 bases). The CDR3 is made up of 13 amino acids. Trimming removed 3 bases from V and 4 bases from J, with 12 bases in between. The germline gives CDR1 GTSNPN, CDR2 SVGIG (reference sequence). Written as DNA, the CDR3 is TGTGCCTGGAGGATAAAAGGGGCCACTGAAGCTTTCTTT. This sequence encodes CAWRIKGATEAFF.

V usage is TRBV2 and J usage is TRBJ2-5; 8 bases are shared with TRBD1. Germline V CDR1 and CDR2: SNHLY, FYNNEI. V shed 2 bases and J 3 bases; nucleotides not matched to a gene: 5. The CDR3 contains 15 residues. The CDR3 loop reads CASSETTTGEETQYF. CDR3 in DNA: TGTGCCAGCAGTGAAACTACGACAGGGGAAGAGACCCAGTACTTC.

The chain combines TRBV27 with TRBJ1-4; 9 nucleotides match TRBD1. Germline V gives CDR1 MNHEY, CDR2 SMNVEV (reference sequence). With V trimmed by 8 bases and J by 2 bases, 9 bases remained unmatched. The CDR3 loop spans 16 amino acids. The CDR3 nucleotides read TGTGCCAGCGGACCCATTGACAGGGGGACTAATGAAAAACTGTTTTTT. As protein: CASGPIDRGTNEKLFF. The variable domain in full, completed from reference TRBV27 and TRBJ1-4, reads EAQVTQNPRYLITVTGKKLTVTCSQNMNHEYMSWYRQDPGLGLRQIYYSMNVEVTDKGDVPEGYKVSRKEKRNFPLILESPSPNQTSLYFCASGPIDRGTNEKLFFGSGTQLSVL.

The chain is built from TRBV3-1 (or the pseudogene TRBV3-2) and TRBJ1-4; possible D gene TRBD1, 6 bases. Trimming cost V 3 bases and J 0 bases, with 17 bases left between them. Germline-derived CDR1 and CDR2 are LGHDT and YNNKEL (reference sequence). The CDR3 covers 18 residues. The CDR3 loop reads CASSHVTTGLATNEKLFF. The CDR3 DNA reads as TGTGCCAGCAGCCATGTCACGACAGGTCTGGCAACTAATGAAAAACTGTTTTTT.

The chain couples TRBV19 to TRBJ2-7; weak D call: TRBD1 (5 bases). V lost 4 bases to trimming and J lost 4 bases, with 17 bases between them. Germline V gene lookup returns CDR1 LNHDA and CDR2 SQIVND (reference sequence). This CDR3 is built from 15 residues. CDR3 nucleotide sequence: TGTGCCAGTAGTAGGGGTAATGGGGCCCAGTACGAGCAGTACTTC. Its translation: CASSRGNGAQYEQYF.

The CDR3 spells CASRRQVHSNQPQHF. The CDR3 coding sequence is TGTGCCAGCAGAAGACAGGTTCATAGCAATCAGCCCCAGCATTTT. The chain couples TRBV6-5 to TRBJ1-5; D possibly corresponds to TRBD1 (6 bases). The CDR3 spans 15 residues. Trimming pared 6 bases from V and 0 bases from J, leaving 12 bases between. Germline V CDR1 and CDR2: MNHEY, SVGAGI.

The chain links TRBV5-1 to TRBJ1-4; D may be TRBD1 (5 bases). This CDR3 has 14 residues. Germline CDR1 and CDR2: SGHRS and YFSETQ. Trimming shortened V by 1 base and J by 4 bases, and 8 bases separated the two germline ends. DNA for the CDR3: TGCGCCAGCAGCTTGCAGGGTGGTAATGAAAAACTGTTTTTT. Amino acids: CASSLQGGNEKLFF.

The chain links TRBV7-6 to TRBJ2-3; the match to TRBD1 covers 9 bases. This CDR3 is 16 amino acids long. Germline CDR1 SGHVS, CDR2 FNYEAQ. V shed 7 bases and J 1 base; nucleotides not matched to a gene: 9. The CDR3 DNA reads as TGTGCCAGCACCGGCACAGGGGGCGTCGGCACAGATACGCAGTATTTT. Protein sequence: CASTGTGGVGTDTQYF.

The chain combines TRBV18 with TRBJ1-2; D might be TRBD1 (5 bases). This CDR3 spans 14 amino acids. Trimming took off 6 bases at V and 3 bases at J, with 14 bases between the two ends. Germline CDR1 is KGHSH and CDR2 is LQKENI. As DNA, the CDR3 is TGTGCCAGCTCCCCCAGGGTTGCCGACTATGGCTACACCTTC. Residues: CASSPRVADYGYTF.

This clone appeared once. The chain combines TRBV2 with TRBJ2-5; D may be TRBD2 (7 bases). CDR1 and CDR2 from the germline V gene are SNHLY and FYNNEI. The CDR3 spans 14 residues. V shed 7 bases and J shed 6 bases, with 18 bases lying between them. CDR3 sequence reads: CASTVGGAVKTQYF. The DNA of the CDR3 is TGTGCCAGCACAGTGGGGGGGGCGGTAAAGACCCAGTACTTC.

In its sample, this clone was seen once. The chain couples TRBV19 to TRBJ2-3; 10 nucleotides line up with TRBD2. The CDR3 has 17 residues. After removal of 6 bases from V and 6 bases from J, the junction contained 15 bases not matched to a gene. Germline V CDR1 and CDR2: LNHDA, SQIVND (reference sequence). The CDR3 DNA reads as TGTGCCAGTAGCCTCGAGGGTAGCGGGGGGCCCAGGGATACGCAGTATTTT. This sequence encodes CASSLEGSGGPRDTQYF.

This chain connects TRBV21-1 to TRBJ2-2; TRBD1 is the table's D call and was not checked against the DNA. TRBV21-1 is labeled a pseudogene. CDR3 length equals 18 residues. The CDR3 spells CASSPDRGRREDTGELFF. The CDR3, as DNA: TGTGCCAGCAGCCCGGACAGGGGGCGGCGGGAGGACACCGGGGAGCTGTTTTTT.

The rearrangement links TRBV4-1 to TRBJ2-6, with D perhaps matching TRBD1 (5 bases). The germline CDR1 and CDR2 sequences are MGHRA and YSYEKL. The CDR3 is 15 residues long. V lost 4 bases to trimming and J lost 0 bases, with 7 bases between them. The CDR3 region is CASSRDSSGANVLTF. The CDR3 nucleotides read TGCGCCAGCAGCCGAGACAGCTCTGGGGCCAACGTCCTGACTTTC.

The J gene is TRBJ2-3, the V gene TRBV19; 7 positions match TRBD2. The CDR3 is 14 amino acids. The ends lost 4 bases at V and 4 bases at J; junction bases unmatched: 5. Germline loops: CDR1 LNHDA, CDR2 SQIVND (reference sequence). Here the CDR3 DNA reads TGTGCCAGTAGTAAGGGCGGGGGATCAGATACGCAGTATTTT. Protein product: CASSKGGGSDTQYF.

The chain is built from TRBV2 and TRBJ1-3; D ambiguous. Trimming cost V 2 bases and J 2 bases, with 7 bases left between them. The CDR3 has 14 amino acids. The germline gives CDR1 SNHLY, CDR2 FYNNEI. CDR3 nucleotides: TGTGCCAGCAGTGAAAGAGTAACTGGAAACACCATATATTTT. Its translation is CASSERVTGNTIYF.

The J gene is TRBJ2-2, the V gene TRBV5-5; possible D gene TRBD2, 6 bases. The CDR3 is 14 residues long. V lost 0 bases to trimming and J lost 5 bases, with 8 bases between them. Per germline, CDR1 SGHKS and CDR2 YYEKEE (reference sequence). CDR3 sequence (DNA): TGTGCCAGCAGCTTGGTGGGGGGAACCGGGGAGCTGTTTTTT. Encoded protein: CASSLVGGTGELFF.

The chain has TRBV7-2 and TRBJ1-5, with D possibly TRBD1 on 6 matching bases. V was clipped by 4 bases and J by 2 bases, with 12 bases between them. Germline assignment: CDR1 SGHTA and CDR2 FQGNSA. The CDR3 runs to 15 residues. The CDR3 region has the DNA TGTGCCAGCAGCTCACAGGGTAGTGGCAATCAGCCCCAGCATTTT. Protein: CASSSQGSGNQPQHF.

This clone was seen a few times. This chain uses TRBV11-2 with TRBJ2-7, with 7 bases lining up with TRBD2. CDR3 length: 15 residues. In germline, CDR1 is SGHAT, CDR2 FQNNGV. The J segment lost 3 bases and the V segment lost 2 bases, leaving 7 bases of the junction unmatched. The chain's CDR3 is CASSLSRLADYEQYF. In DNA form, the CDR3 reads TGTGCCAGCAGCTTATCGAGACTAGCAGACTACGAGCAGTACTTC. Full variable domain (remainder filled in from reference TRBV11-2 and TRBJ2-7): EAGVAQSPRYKIIEKRQSVAFWCNPISGHATLYWYQQILGQGPKLLIQFQNNGVVDDSQLPKDRFSAERLKGVDSTLKIQPAKLEDSAVYLCASSLSRLADYEQYFGPGTRLTVT.

The chain is built from TRBV18 and TRBJ1-3, with 7 positions matching TRBD1. The CDR3 contains 15 residues. The ends lost 3 bases at V and 0 bases at J; junction bases unmatched: 2. Germline V CDR1 and CDR2: KGHSH, LQKENI. CDR3 residues: CASSPTGVSGNTIYF. Written as DNA, the CDR3 is TGTGCCAGCTCACCTACAGGGGTCTCTGGAAACACCATATATTTT. Using reference TRBV18 and TRBJ1-3 for the parts outside the CDR3, the full variable domain is NAGVMQNPRHLVRRRGQEARLRCSPMKGHSHVYWYRQLPEEGLKFMVYLQKENIIDESGMPKERFSAEFPKEGPSILRIQQVVRGDSAAYFCASSPTGVSGNTIYFGEGSWLTVV.

This clone was seen just once. V gene TRBV7-9 combines with J gene TRBJ1-4; tentatively, D is TRBD1 (6 bases). The CDR3 runs to 15 residues. The germline V gene encodes CDR1 SEHNR and CDR2 FQNEAQ (reference sequence). Trimming removed 1 base from V and 8 bases from J, with 14 bases in between. CDR3 sequence reads: CASSLGQDGREKLFF. The CDR3 nucleotides read TGTGCCAGCAGCTTAGGACAGGACGGGAGGGAAAAACTGTTTTTT.